This TCR beta chain comes out of a study of human T cells and chemical hapten exposure. Study in general: It was small differences in pooled library volume that mainly caused per-sample TCR yields to vary.

Study-level findings and limits: TCRs exceeding 1 in 1000 frequency stayed unchanged with DPC sensitization.

The CDR3 spans 14 residues. The ends were cut back, 3 bases at V and 3 bases at J, with 12 bases in the middle. Germline V lookup: CDR1 SGHRS, CDR2 YFSETQ. Unique molecular identifiers were attached to individual cDNA molecules during library preparation. TCRdb fed the RACE reads into MiXCR, producing one record per CDR3 protein. The top ten hold 2.6% of the sample, which has roughly 380,000 distinct CDR3 sequences, around 5.5% seen once. This clonotype was seen many times. What it recognizes is unknown. Time point meaning: pre-sensitization, week 0. Documented treatment: therapeutic diphenylcyclopropenone sensitization with weekly scalp DPC. The drawing of blood occurred before each patch test was applied.

This sample comprised whole blood, obtained in connection with sensitization to the hapten diphenylcyclopropenone (DPC). The TCR comes from a woman aged 45-65 years with alopecia areata. Some clones in this sample may be carry-over from other donors' samples. This chain joins TRBV5-1 and TRBJ2-5; D is possibly TRBD1 (6 bases). CDR3 DNA sequence: TGCGCCAGCAGCTACCGGGACACCGAAGAGACCCAGTACTTC. This sequence encodes CASSYRDTEETQYF. Filled out from reference TRBV5-1 and TRBJ2-5, the complete variable domain reads KAGVTQTPRYLIKTRGQQVTLSCSPISGHRSVSWYQQTPGQGLQFLFEYFSETQRNKGNFPGRFSGRQFSNSRSEMNVSTLELGDSALYLCASSYRDTEETQYFGPGTRLLVL.